What follows describes a single T cell receptor (beta chain). These data come from a study of T cell repertoires in cytomegalovirus infection. The V end lost 1 base, the J end lost 9 bases, and 12 bases lay between the germline ends. Germline V gene lookup returns CDR1 SGHAT and CDR2 FQNNGV. The CDR3 runs 13 residues. Via MiXCR, TCRdb re-called the reads, giving one row per CDR3 protein. The table has about 360,000 distinct CDR3 sequences, around a sixth seen once. The sample was PBMCs. The V call is TRBV11-2, the J call TRBJ2-5; perhaps TRBD2 as D (5 bases). This clonotype originated in a human donor in good health (CMV status not recorded). Some clones in this sample may be carry-over from other donors' samples. DNA for the CDR3: TGTGCCAGCAGCTTAGGTCCCTCGGGGTCCCAGTACTTC. Amino acids: CASSLGPSGSQYF.